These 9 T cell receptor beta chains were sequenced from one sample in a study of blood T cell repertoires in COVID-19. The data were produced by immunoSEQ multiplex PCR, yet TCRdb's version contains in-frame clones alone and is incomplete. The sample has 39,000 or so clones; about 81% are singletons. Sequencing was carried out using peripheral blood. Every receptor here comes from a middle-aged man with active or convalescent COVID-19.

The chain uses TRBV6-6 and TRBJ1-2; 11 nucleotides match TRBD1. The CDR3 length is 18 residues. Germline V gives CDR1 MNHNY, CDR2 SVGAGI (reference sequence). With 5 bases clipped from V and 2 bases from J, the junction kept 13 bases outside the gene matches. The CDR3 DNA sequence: TGTGCCAGCAGTCGACTATGGACAGGGGGCGCAAAAAACTATGGCTACACCTTC. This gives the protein CASSRLWTGGAKNYGYTF.

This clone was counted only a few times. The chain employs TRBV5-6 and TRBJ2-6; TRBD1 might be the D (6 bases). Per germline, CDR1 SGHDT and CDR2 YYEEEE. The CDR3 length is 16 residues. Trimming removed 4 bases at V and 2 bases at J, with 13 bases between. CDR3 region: CASSQGPGAGANVLTF. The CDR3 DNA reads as TGTGCCAGCAGCCAAGGCCCAGGGGCTGGGGCCAACGTCCTGACTTTC.

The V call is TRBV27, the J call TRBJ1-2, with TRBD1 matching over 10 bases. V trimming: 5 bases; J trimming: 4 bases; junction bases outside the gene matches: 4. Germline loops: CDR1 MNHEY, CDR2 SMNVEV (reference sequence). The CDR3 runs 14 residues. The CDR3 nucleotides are TGTGCCAGCAGTCCGACAGGGGGCACCTATGGCTACACCTTC. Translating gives CASSPTGGTYGYTF.

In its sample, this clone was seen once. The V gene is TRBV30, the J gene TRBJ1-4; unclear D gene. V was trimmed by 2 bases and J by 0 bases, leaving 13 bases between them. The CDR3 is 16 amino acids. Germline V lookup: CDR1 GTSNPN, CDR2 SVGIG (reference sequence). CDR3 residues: CAWSSLYSATNEKLFF. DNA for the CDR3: TGTGCCTGGAGTTCCCTCTACAGTGCAACTAATGAAAAACTGTTTTTT.

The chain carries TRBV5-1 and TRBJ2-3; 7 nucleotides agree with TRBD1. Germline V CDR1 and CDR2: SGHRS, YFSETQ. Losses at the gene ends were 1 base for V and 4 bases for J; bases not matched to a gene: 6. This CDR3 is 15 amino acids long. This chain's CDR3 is CASSLLTGEADTQYF. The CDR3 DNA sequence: TGCGCCAGCAGCTTGCTTACAGGGGAAGCAGATACGCAGTATTTT.

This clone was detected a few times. The CDR3 region is CASSEFLGATGEAFF. CDR3 sequence (DNA): TGTGCCAGCAGCGAATTCCTGGGGGCGACTGGTGAAGCTTTCTTT. J is TRBJ1-1 and V is TRBV9; the D gene is possibly TRBD1 (6 bases). The CDR3 covers 15 residues. Trimming removed 3 bases from V and 7 bases from J, with 19 bases in between. Per the germline V gene, CDR1 is SGDLS and CDR2 is YYNGEE.

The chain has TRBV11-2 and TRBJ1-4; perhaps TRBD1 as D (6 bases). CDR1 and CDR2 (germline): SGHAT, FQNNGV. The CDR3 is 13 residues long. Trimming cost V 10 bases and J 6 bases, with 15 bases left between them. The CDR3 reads CATQGRGYEKLFF. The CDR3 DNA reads TGTGCCACCCAGGGCAGGGGTTATGAAAAACTGTTTTTT.

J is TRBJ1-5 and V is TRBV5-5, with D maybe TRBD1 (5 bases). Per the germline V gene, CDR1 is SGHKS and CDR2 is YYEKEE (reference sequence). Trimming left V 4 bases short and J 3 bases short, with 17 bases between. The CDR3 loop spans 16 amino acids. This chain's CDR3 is CASSPGDVRANQPQHF. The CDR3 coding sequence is TGTGCCAGCAGCCCTGGGGATGTCAGGGCCAATCAGCCCCAGCATTTT.

The CDR3 is CASSPGQGPGNTIYF. The CDR3 coding sequence is TGTGCCAGCTCACCAGGACAGGGTCCTGGAAACACCATATATTTT. The chain uses TRBV18 and TRBJ1-3; TRBD1 matches at 8 bases. Losses at the gene ends were 2 bases for V and 2 bases for J; bases not matched to a gene: 2. Germline CDR1 and CDR2: KGHSH and LQKENI. This CDR3 comprises 15 residues.